The 28 T cell receptor beta chains below all came from one sample that was sequenced in a study of blood T cells in healthy people across ages. Next came a second PCR, run for about 7 to 12 cycles, which used a sample-barcoded 5' primer along with a J-beta primer mix. TCRdb recomputed calls from the 5' RACE reads with MiXCR, one row per CDR3 protein. The table has some 890,000 distinct CDR3 sequences, under 35% seen once; the top ten hold roughly 10%. This sample also appeared in a second study, on T cells of mothers and their children.

Material for sequencing was blood. The receptors originated from a woman in her thirties or forties in good health.

This clonotype was found a few times. This chain joins TRBV24-1 and TRBJ2-5; 9 bases agree with TRBD2. V dropped 5 bases and J dropped 1; count of bases not matched to a gene: 10. This CDR3 comprises 17 residues. Germline assignment: CDR1 KGHDR and CDR2 SFDVKD. The CDR3 DNA reads TGTGCCACCAGTGCTCGGGGTAGCGGGGGACCCCAAGAGACCCAGTACTTC. Protein product: CATSARGSGGPQETQYF.

This clonotype was seen only a few times. The chain links TRBV4-3 to TRBJ2-1; D may be TRBD2 (5 bases). Trimming shortened V by 2 bases and J by 7 bases, and 15 bases separated the two germline ends. The CDR3 runs to 15 residues. Looked up from germline, CDR1 is LGHNA and CDR2 is YSLEER. The CDR3 loop reads CASSQNPGSGNEQFF. CDR3 in DNA: TGCGCCAGCAGCCAAAATCCGGGATCCGGAAATGAGCAGTTCTTC.

The gene calls are TRBV18 and TRBJ1-2; D ambiguous. Germline values: CDR1 KGHSH, CDR2 LQKENI. V gave up 2 bases and J gave up 2 bases, with 9 bases separating them. CDR3 size: 14 residues. In nucleotides, the CDR3 is TGTGCCAGCTCACCATCGACTGAGAACTATGGCTACACCTTC. Translating gives CASSPSTENYGYTF.

J is TRBJ2-1 and V is TRBV12-3 or TRBV12-4; D gene ambiguous. This CDR3 has 15 residues. V shed 4 bases and J shed 7 bases, with 17 bases lying between them. The CDR3 bases are TGTGCCAGCAGTTCCGAGTTGGTAACAAGAAATGAGCAGTTCTTC. Amino acids: CASSSELVTRNEQFF.

This clonotype was counted a few times. This sequence joins TRBV18 and TRBJ1-1, with D unclear. V shed 2 bases and J shed 1 base, with 11 bases lying between them. From germline, CDR1 is KGHSH and CDR2 LQKENI. The CDR3 consists of 15 residues. CDR3 sequence (DNA): TGTGCCAGCTCACCAAGTTGGGATTCGAACACTGAAGCTTTCTTT. Translating gives CASSPSWDSNTEAFF.

This clonotype was found many times. The rearrangement uses TRBV5-1 and TRBJ2-7; no firm D call. Trimming removed 0 bases from V and 0 bases from J, with 19 bases in between. The germline V gene has CDR1 SGHRS and CDR2 YFSETQ. The CDR3 has 18 amino acids. CDR3 in amino acids: CASSLALKTEQISYEQYF. As DNA, the CDR3 is TGCGCCAGCAGCTTGGCCCTTAAGACCGAGCAGATCTCCTACGAGCAGTACTTC.

The J gene is TRBJ2-1, the V gene TRBV20-1, with TRBD1 as a possible D gene (6 bases). The end of the DNA aligns better with TRBJ2-7, so the J call may be wrong. CDR3 length: 17 residues. Germline loops: CDR1 DFQATT, CDR2 SNEGSKA (reference sequence). The CDR3 is CSARELLTGLTYNEQYF. The DNA of the CDR3 is TGCAGTGCTAGAGAACTCCTTACAGGGCTAACCTACAATGAGCAGTACTTC.

Details on this clonotype: Its ends do not fully match the called genes, so a read error is possible. The chain joins TRBV7-3 to TRBJ2-1; no firm D call. This CDR3 spans 12 amino acids. In germline, CDR1 is SGHTA, CDR2 FQGTGA. The CDR3 sequence: CASSLAHNEQLF. CDR3 coding DNA: TGTGCCAGCAGCTTAGCACACAATGAGCAGCTCTTC.

This clonotype was detected many times. The gene calls are TRBV12-3 or TRBV12-4 and TRBJ2-7; either TRBD1 or TRBD2 may fit D (5 bases each). The CDR3 has 14 residues. V was trimmed by 5 bases and J by 5 bases, leaving 16 bases between them. The CDR3 sequence: CASSETGPDNEQYF. DNA for the CDR3: TGTGCCAGCAGTGAAACGGGACCTGATAACGAGCAGTACTTC.

This chain joins TRBV5-1 and TRBJ2-5, with 10 bases aligning to TRBD2. There are 16 residues in the CDR3. Trimming took 3 bases from V and 3 from J; bases not matched to a gene: 8. The germline V gene encodes CDR1 SGHRS and CDR2 YFSETQ. CDR3: CASSSDLAGVEETQYF. The CDR3 DNA reads TGCGCCAGCAGCTCTGATCTAGCGGGGGTGGAAGAGACCCAGTACTTC.

This clonotype was seen many times. The V call is TRBV12-3 or TRBV12-4, the J call TRBJ2-7, with 7 bases identical to TRBD1. After removal of 3 bases from V and 3 bases from J, the junction contained 2 bases not matched to a gene. This CDR3 spans 13 amino acids. The CDR3 sequence: CASSLGTVYEQYF. Written as DNA, the CDR3 is TGTGCCAGCAGTTTGGGGACAGTCTACGAGCAGTACTTC.

The chain employs TRBV20-1 and TRBJ1-3; D ambiguous. The CDR3 sequence is 14 residues long. V shed 2 bases and J shed 2 bases, with 10 bases lying between them. Germline V lookup: CDR1 DFQATT, CDR2 SNEGSKA (reference sequence). CDR3 DNA sequence: TGCAGTGCTAGACGAGGAGTGGCTGGAAACACCATATATTTT. Translation: CSARRGVAGNTIYF.

This rearrangement joins TRBV9 to TRBJ1-2; D not resolved. Germline V gives CDR1 SGDLS, CDR2 YYNGEE. V was cut by 6 bases and J by 5 bases, with 11 bases left in between. The CDR3 is made up of 12 amino acids. CDR3 sequence: CASTSPAYGYTF. CDR3 nucleotides: TGTGCCAGCACTTCTCCGGCGTATGGCTACACCTTC. Together with reference TRBV9 and TRBJ1-2, the CDR3 gives the full variable domain: DSGVTQTPKHLITATGQRVTLRCSPRSGDLSVYWYQQSLDQGLQFLIQYYNGEERAKGNILERFSAQQFPDLHSELNLSSLELGDSALYFCASTSPAYGYTFGSGTRLTVV.

This clonotype was seen only a few times. The chain uses TRBV28 and TRBJ1-1; a possible D gene is TRBD1 (5 bases). The CDR3 is 13 residues long. The V gene's germline CDR1 is MDHEN and CDR2 SYDVKM. The CDR3 DNA reads as TGTGCTCTAAGGGGACCCATGAACACTGAAGCTTTCTTT. Translated: CALRGPMNTEAFF.

This clonotype came up many times. The gene calls are TRBV6-2 or TRBV6-3 and TRBJ2-7; tentatively, D is TRBD1 (6 bases). Germline V CDR1 and CDR2: MNHEY, SVGEGT. The CDR3 contains 16 residues. V was clipped by 6 bases and J by 2 bases, with 20 bases between them. CDR3 sequence: CASSWGGQFLTYEQYF. The DNA for the CDR3 is TGTGCCAGCAGCTGGGGCGGACAGTTCCTTACCTACGAGCAGTACTTC.

This clonotype was observed many times. V is TRBV5-1 and J is TRBJ2-7; D gene uncertain. V lost 0 bases to trimming and J lost 7 bases, with 8 bases between them. The CDR3 covers 12 residues. Germline values: CDR1 SGHRS, CDR2 YFSETQ. The CDR3 nucleotides read TGCGCCAGCAGCTTGGAACCCGGGGAGCAGTACTTC. It encodes CASSLEPGEQYF.

This clonotype was counted only a few times. The chain has TRBV12-3 or TRBV12-4 and TRBJ1-4, with 7 nucleotides matching TRBD1. Germline trimming cut 5 bases from V and 7 bases from J; bases unmatched to any gene: 7. CDR3 length: 14 residues. The CDR3 is CASSPQGYGEKLFF. In DNA, the CDR3 is TGTGCCAGCAGTCCACAGGGGTATGGTGAAAAACTGTTTTTT.

J is TRBJ2-1 and V is TRBV5-1, with 8 bases aligning to TRBD1. The CDR3 extends over 15 amino acids. Germline loops: CDR1 SGHRS, CDR2 YFSETQ. J lost 2 bases, V lost 2 bases, and 3 bases had no gene match. DNA of the CDR3: TGCGCCAGCAGCTTTACGGGACAGGCCTACAATGAGCAGTTCTTC. Its translation: CASSFTGQAYNEQFF.

Turning to this clonotype: A read error is possible here, since a much larger clone lies one base away. The CDR3 protein is CASSQHWGALAAQETPYF. Written as DNA, the CDR3 is TGCGCCAGCAGCCAACATTGGGGGGCACTAGCGGCTCAAGAGACCCCGTACTTC. This chain joins TRBV4-3 and TRBJ2-5; 8 bases map to TRBD2. The length of the CDR3 is 18 residues. Germline V lookup: CDR1 LGHNA, CDR2 YSLEER.

The chain links TRBV14 to TRBJ2-7; D ambiguous. CDR3 size: 16 residues. Trimming took off 4 bases at V and 0 bases at J, with 16 bases between the two ends. Germline V CDR1 and CDR2: SGHDN, FVKESK. The CDR3, as DNA: TGTGCCAGCAGCCGCCTTAGCCACCGAGGCTCCTACGAGCAGTACTTC. Its translation: CASSRLSHRGSYEQYF.

This sequence joins TRBV2 and TRBJ2-7, with a tentative D call TRBD1 (5 bases). The CDR3 spans 15 residues. Germline loops: CDR1 SNHLY, CDR2 FYNNEI. Trimming took off 3 bases at V and 4 bases at J, with 16 bases between the two ends. The CDR3 loop reads CASSDPAAGIYEQYF. CDR3 DNA sequence: TGTGCCAGCAGTGACCCTGCCGCAGGGATTTACGAGCAGTACTTC.

The chain has TRBV28 and TRBJ1-1; maybe TRBD1 (6 bases). Germline V gene data show CDR1 as MDHEN and CDR2 as SYDVKM. The germline V and J ends were trimmed by 8 bases and 4 bases, with 20 bases remaining between them. CDR3 length equals 15 residues. CDR3 nucleotides: TGTGCCAGCCGACCCGCAGGGGCTGGGAGCACTGAAGCTTTCTTT. It translates to CASRPAGAGSTEAFF.

V and J are TRBV6-5 and TRBJ2-5; TRBD2 aligns across 11 bases. Germline V gene lookup returns CDR1 MNHEY and CDR2 SVGAGI. This CDR3 has 15 residues. V lost 4 bases to trimming and J lost 1 base; unmatched junction nucleotides: 2. The CDR3 sequence is CASSSSGGTQETQYF. DNA of the CDR3: TGTGCCAGCAGTTCTAGCGGGGGGACCCAAGAGACCCAGTACTTC.

This clonotype was picked up a small number of times. The CDR3 DNA reads as TGTGCCAGCAGTTTAGTCTCCGGGCCAAGTAATGAGCAGTTCTTC. Amino acid sequence: CASSLVSGPSNEQFF. V gene TRBV28 combines with J gene TRBJ2-1; D not certain. This CDR3 comprises 15 residues. Germline CDR1 reads MDHEN; CDR2 reads SYDVKM. Trimming stripped 2 bases from V and 7 bases from J, with 15 bases between.

CDR3 region: CSATPGSNNYEQYF. The CDR3 DNA sequence: TGCAGTGCCACTCCGGGTAGCAATAACTACGAGCAGTACTTC. The rearrangement joins TRBV20-1 to TRBJ2-7; no reliable D call. The germline V gene encodes CDR1 DFQATT and CDR2 SNEGSKA (reference sequence). The V end lost 6 bases, the J end lost 3 bases, and 18 bases lay between the germline ends. This CDR3 contains 14 residues.

With respect to this clonotype: In this CDR3 the conserved last residue, phenylalanine or tryptophan, is missing, so a read error is likely. V usage is TRBV5-1 and J usage is TRBJ2-7; D is undetermined. This CDR3 is built from 14 residues. Germline V gene lookup returns CDR1 SGHRS and CDR2 YFSETQ. V lost 0 bases, J lost 0 bases, and 7 bases lay in between. Here the CDR3 reads CASSLDPGSYEQYL. The CDR3 bases are TGCGCCAGCAGCTTGGATCCGGGCTCCTACGAGCAGTACTTA.

This clonotype was counted only a few times. The chain couples TRBV4-1 to TRBJ1-2, with D unresolved. V was shortened by 4 bases and J by 4 bases, with 13 bases between the two germline ends. The CDR3 is 14 residues long. Germline-derived CDR1 and CDR2 are MGHRA and YSYEKL. Here the CDR3 reads CASSPPVGLYGYTF. The CDR3 DNA follows: TGCGCCAGCAGCCCCCCAGTCGGACTCTATGGCTACACCTTC.

This clonotype showed up just a few times. The chain employs TRBV6-5 and TRBJ2-7; D unclear. This CDR3 has 15 residues. The V and J ends lost 0 bases and 2 bases respectively, with 11 bases between them. Per germline, CDR1 MNHEY and CDR2 SVGAGI. CDR3 sequence: CASSYSIIDTYEQYF. The CDR3 DNA reads TGTGCCAGCAGTTACTCGATTATCGATACCTACGAGCAGTACTTC.